This T cell receptor beta chain was observed in a study of Ad26.COV2.S vaccination and SARS-CoV-2 variants. Study-wide results and limits: For non-spike TCRs, breadth in vaccine recipients resembled that in placebo recipients.

This table comes from immunoSEQ multiplex PCR, and its TCRdb copy is limited to in-frame clones, with some not included. This repertoire shows about 680,000 clones, roughly 90% found once; its top ten account for 1.5%. As to treatment: some 19 received Ad26.COV2.S at low or high dose, single or two shots; roughly 5 received placebo; per-sample allocation not given. On day 63 after the first injection, vaccine and placebo recipients gave samples. Wuhan-strain spike was delivered by a replication-incompetent Ad26 vector. Comments on this clone: The antigen remains undetermined.

The input for sequencing was peripheral blood, taken in a trial of Ad26.COV2.S vaccine versus placebo. This sequence was found in a person aged 18 to 59 who received the Ad26.COV2.S COVID-19 vaccine or a placebo.

This CDR3 reads CASSSSGGTNEKLFF. The CDR3 coding sequence is TGTGCCAGCAGCTCATCGGGGGGAACTAATGAAAAACTGTTTTTT. The V call is TRBV6-5, the J call TRBJ1-4, with D perhaps matching TRBD1 (5 bases). The CDR3 loop spans 15 amino acids. Germline assignment: CDR1 MNHEY and CDR2 SVGAGI. Trimming removed 6 bases at V and 1 base at J, with 12 bases between.